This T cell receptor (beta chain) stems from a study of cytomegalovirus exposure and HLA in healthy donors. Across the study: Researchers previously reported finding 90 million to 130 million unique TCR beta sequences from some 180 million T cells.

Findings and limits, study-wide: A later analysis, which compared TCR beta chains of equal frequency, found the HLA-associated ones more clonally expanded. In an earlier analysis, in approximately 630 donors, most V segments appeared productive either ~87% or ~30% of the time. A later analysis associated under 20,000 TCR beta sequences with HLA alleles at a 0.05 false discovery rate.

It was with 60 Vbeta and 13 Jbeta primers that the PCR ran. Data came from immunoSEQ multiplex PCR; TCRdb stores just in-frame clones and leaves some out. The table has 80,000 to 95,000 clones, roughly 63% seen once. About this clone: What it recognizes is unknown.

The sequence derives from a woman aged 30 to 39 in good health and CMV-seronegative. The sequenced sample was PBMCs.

In DNA, the CDR3 is TGTGCCAGCGGGGGGGGTTATAGCAATCAGCCCCAGCATTTT. Its protein is CASGGGYSNQPQHF. The gene calls are TRBV6-5 and TRBJ1-5; TRBD1 is a possible D gene (5 bases). V was cut by 8 bases and J by 0 bases, with 11 bases left in between. The CDR3 length is 14 residues. Germline assignment: CDR1 MNHEY and CDR2 SVGAGI.